These 17 T cell receptor beta chains originate from one sample sequenced in a study of Ad26.COV2.S vaccination and SARS-CoV-2 variants. Assay used: immunoSEQ multiplex PCR; TCRdb lists only in-frame clones, some missing. The data hold roughly 300,000 clones, with about nine tenths observed a single time. Noted treatment: roughly 18 received Ad26.COV2.S at low or high dose, single or two shots; about 5 received placebo; per-sample allocation not given. The investigators took samples on day 63 after the first vaccine or placebo injection. The sequencing used peripheral blood, collected in a trial of Ad26.COV2.S vaccine versus placebo. Every receptor here comes from a person aged 18 to 59 who received the Ad26.COV2.S COVID-19 vaccine or a placebo.

The chain is built from TRBV27 and TRBJ2-2; D assignment may be TRBD1 or TRBD2 (5 bases each). The germline gives CDR1 MNHEY, CDR2 SMNVEV (reference sequence). Trimming cost V 2 bases and J 3 bases, with 10 bases left between them. This CDR3 region has 15 residues. The CDR3 bases are TGTGCCAGCAGTTTAGGGGGTTATTACACCGGGGAGCTGTTTTTT. It codes for CASSLGGYYTGELFF.

The J gene is TRBJ2-1, the V gene TRBV27, with D perhaps TRBD2 (5 bases). The CDR3 totals 14 residues. V dropped 6 bases and J dropped 8 bases, with 17 bases sitting between them. Germline V CDR1 and CDR2: MNHEY, SMNVEV (reference sequence). The chain's CDR3 is CASRVVAGGDEQFF. The CDR3 DNA is TGTGCCAGCAGGGTCGTGGCGGGTGGGGATGAGCAGTTCTTC.

This clone appeared a few times. The chain joins TRBV6-6 to TRBJ2-7; 7 bases are shared with TRBD1. CDR1 and CDR2 (germline): MNHNY, SVGAGI (reference sequence). J was trimmed by 4 bases and V by 5 bases; bases with no gene match: 11. The CDR3 is 15 amino acids. The CDR3 region has the DNA TGTGCCAGCAGTCCGCATGACAGGGCCCAATACGAGCAGTACTTC. It is translated as CASSPHDRAQYEQYF.

This sequence joins TRBV6-4 and TRBJ1-1; D uncertain. Trimming left V 4 bases short and J 3 bases short, with 9 bases between. The CDR3 has 13 amino acids. Germline V gives CDR1 MRHNA, CDR2 SNTAGT. The CDR3 bases are TGTGCCAGCAGTGTTTGGCGGGACACTGAAGCTTTCTTT. It specifies CASSVWRDTEAFF.

CDR3 amino acids: CASRGTGRSYEQYF. The CDR3 region has the DNA TGTGCCAGCAGGGGGACAGGGAGATCCTACGAGCAGTACTTC. This chain uses TRBV6-5 with TRBJ2-7; the match to TRBD1 covers 9 bases. V trimming: 6 bases; J trimming: 1 base; junction bases outside the gene matches: 4. The CDR3 loop spans 14 amino acids. Germline V gene sequence: CDR1 MNHEY, CDR2 SVGAGI.

V is TRBV6-4 and J is TRBJ2-3; TRBD2 agrees at 9 bases. J was trimmed by 0 bases and V by 6 bases; bases with no gene match: 4. The CDR3 extends over 15 amino acids. The V gene's germline CDR1 is MRHNA and CDR2 SNTAGT. CDR3 in amino acids: CASSPTSGSTDTQYF. The CDR3 nucleotides read TGTGCCAGCAGCCCCACTAGCGGGAGCACAGATACGCAGTATTTT.

This chain joins TRBV9 and TRBJ2-2; TRBD2 agrees at 7 bases. From germline, CDR1 is SGDLS and CDR2 YYNGEE. CDR3 length equals 15 residues. V lost 1 base, J lost 4 bases, and 4 bases stayed unmatched. CDR3 region: CASSVLGGTTGELFF. The CDR3 nucleotides are TGTGCCAGCAGCGTACTCGGGGGGACCACCGGGGAGCTGTTTTTT.

The genes are TRBV6-5 and TRBJ2-1, with D uncertain. The CDR3 is 11 amino acids. V shed 10 bases and J shed 9 bases, with 13 bases lying between them. Germline CDR1 is MNHEY and CDR2 is SVGAGI. CDR3 nucleotide sequence: TGTGCCACCAAGGCCGCTAGTGAGCAGTTCTTC. It specifies CATKAASEQFF.

The table lists this clone with a count of one. CDR3 coding DNA: TGTGCCAGCAGCCAATCGCTGACAGGTTTCGAGCAGTACTTC. Amino acids: CASSQSLTGFEQYF. This chain joins TRBV3-1 (or the pseudogene TRBV3-2) and TRBJ2-7, with a weak D call TRBD1 (6 bases). V lost 2 bases to trimming and J lost 6 bases, with 14 bases between them. The germline V gene has CDR1 LGHDT and CDR2 YNNKEL (reference sequence). The CDR3 spans 14 residues.

The chain carries TRBV28 and TRBJ2-1; maybe TRBD1 (8 bases). Germline V gene sequence: CDR1 MDHEN, CDR2 SYDVKM. Trimming shortened V by 8 bases and J by 7 bases, and 18 bases separated the two germline ends. The CDR3 is 14 amino acids. CDR3 in DNA: TGTGCCAGCCTCAGGACAGGGACTACTAATGAGCAGTTCTTC. Its protein is CASLRTGTTNEQFF.

This chain connects TRBV7-8 to TRBJ1-2; the D is unclear. This CDR3 region has 13 residues. Germline V gene lookup returns CDR1 SGHVS and CDR2 FQNEAQ. Trimming removed 1 base at V and 5 bases at J, with 8 bases between. Here the CDR3 reads CASSLVRGYGYTF. The DNA of the CDR3 is TGTGCCAGCAGCTTAGTTCGGGGATATGGCTACACCTTC.

The chain is built from TRBV7-2 and TRBJ1-6, with D perhaps TRBD1 (6 bases). Germline loops: CDR1 SGHTA, CDR2 FQGNSA. The germline V and J ends were trimmed by 7 bases and 10 bases, with 26 bases remaining between them. The CDR3 is made up of 17 amino acids. The CDR3 nucleotides are TGTGCCAGCACTCTTACGGAGGTCGGGGGCGTCGGATCACCCCTCCACTTT. Translated, it gives CASTLTEVGGVGSPLHF.

The chain recombines TRBV9 with TRBJ2-7; maybe TRBD1 (7 bases). Trimming left V 3 bases short and J 6 bases short, with 16 bases between. CDR3 length equals 14 residues. Germline lookup yields CDR1 SGDLS and CDR2 YYNGEE. CDR3 in DNA: TGTGCCAGCAGCGCCCAGGGGGGACTGGGCGAGCAGTACTTC. Translating it yields CASSAQGGLGEQYF.

The chain couples TRBV30 to TRBJ1-2; unclear D gene. Trimming took 6 bases from V and 2 from J, leaving 13 bases between them. The CDR3 has 13 residues. CDR1 is GTSNPN, CDR2 SVGIG, per germline (reference sequence). CDR3: CACTDGNNYGYTF. The CDR3 nucleotides are TGTGCCTGTACTGACGGGAACAACTATGGCTACACCTTC.

V and J are TRBV15 and TRBJ2-1; D perhaps matches TRBD2 (6 bases). The CDR3 runs 13 residues. Trimming took 8 bases from V and 9 from J, leaving 17 bases between them. Per the germline V gene, CDR1 is LNHNV and CDR2 is YYDKDF (reference sequence). CDR3 nucleotides: TGTGCCACCTCATACGGGGGATTGGGTGAGCAGTTCTTC. The encoded protein is CATSYGGLGEQFF.

This rearrangement joins TRBV14 to TRBJ2-7, with a tentative D call TRBD1 (6 bases). This CDR3 region has 14 residues. The V and J ends lost 5 bases and 3 bases respectively, with 14 bases between them. Germline CDR1 and CDR2: SGHDN and FVKESK. The CDR3 region is CASSGTRSFYEQYF. The DNA of the CDR3 is TGTGCCAGCAGCGGGACAAGGAGCTTCTACGAGCAGTACTTC.

The sample holds one count of this clone. The chain carries TRBV5-6 and TRBJ1-4, with D tentatively TRBD1 (5 bases). Germline-derived CDR1 and CDR2 are SGHDT and YYEEEE. There are 15 residues in the CDR3. The ends were cut back, 2 bases at V and 7 bases at J, with 15 bases in the middle. The CDR3 loop is CASSFLNSGTEKLFF. The CDR3, as DNA: TGTGCCAGCAGCTTCTTGAACTCGGGGACTGAAAAACTGTTTTTT.